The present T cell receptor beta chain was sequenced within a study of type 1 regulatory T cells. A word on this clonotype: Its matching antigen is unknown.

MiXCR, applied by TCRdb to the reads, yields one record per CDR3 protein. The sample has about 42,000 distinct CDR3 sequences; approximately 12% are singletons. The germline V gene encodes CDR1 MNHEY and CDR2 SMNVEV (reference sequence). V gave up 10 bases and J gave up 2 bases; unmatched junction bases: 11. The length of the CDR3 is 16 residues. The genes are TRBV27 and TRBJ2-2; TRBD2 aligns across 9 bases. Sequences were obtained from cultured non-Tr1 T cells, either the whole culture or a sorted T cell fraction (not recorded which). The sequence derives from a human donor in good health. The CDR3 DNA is TGTGCCACCAGAGCGGGAGGCCCAATTAACACCGGGGAGCTGTTTTTT. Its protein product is CATRAGGPINTGELFF.